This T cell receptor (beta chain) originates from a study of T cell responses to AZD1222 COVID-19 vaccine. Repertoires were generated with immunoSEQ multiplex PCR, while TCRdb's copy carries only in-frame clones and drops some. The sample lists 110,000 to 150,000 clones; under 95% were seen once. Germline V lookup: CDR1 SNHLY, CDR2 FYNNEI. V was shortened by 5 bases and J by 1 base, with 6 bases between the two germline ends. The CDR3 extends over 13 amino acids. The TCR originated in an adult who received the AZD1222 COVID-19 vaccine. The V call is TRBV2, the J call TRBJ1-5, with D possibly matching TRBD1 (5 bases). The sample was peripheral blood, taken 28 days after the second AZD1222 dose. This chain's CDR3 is CASSWDSNQPQHF. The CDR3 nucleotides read TGTGCCAGCAGTTGGGACAGCAATCAGCCCCAGCATTTT. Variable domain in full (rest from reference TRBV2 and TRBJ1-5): EPEVTQTPSHQVTQMGQEVILRCVPISNHLYFYWYRQILGQKVEFLVSFYNNEISEKSEIFDDQFSVERPDGSNFTLKIRSTKLEDSAMYFCASSWDSNQPQHFGDGTRLSIL.